Below, 22 T cell receptor beta chains from the same sample are listed, as sequenced in a study of blood T cell repertoires in COVID-19. Libraries were prepared by immunoSEQ multiplex PCR; TCRdb keeps only in-frame clonotypes and omits some of them. The table shows roughly 400,000 clones, with 70% to 90% occurring only once. The material sequenced was peripheral blood. Every receptor here comes from a woman in her sixties or seventies with COVID-19, enrolled during active disease.

The chain links TRBV28 to TRBJ1-5; the match to TRBD1 covers 8 bases. With 4 bases clipped from V and 6 bases from J, the junction kept 11 bases outside the gene matches. The CDR3 sequence is 16 residues long. Germline V gives CDR1 MDHEN, CDR2 SYDVKM. CDR3 nucleotide sequence: TGTGCCAGCAGTTCACCTCGTCAGGGGGCCAGTCAGCCCCAGCATTTT. As protein: CASSSPRQGASQPQHF.

The rearrangement uses TRBV18 and TRBJ2-5; 7 bases map to TRBD1. The V gene end was trimmed by 0 bases and the J gene end by 5 bases; junction bases not matched to a gene: 9. The CDR3 consists of 16 residues. Germline V CDR1 and CDR2: KGHSH, LQKENI. The CDR3 here is CASSPPTGARWETQYF. CDR3 DNA sequence: TGTGCCAGCTCACCACCCACAGGGGCGCGGTGGGAGACCCAGTACTTC.

The chain joins TRBV7-2 to TRBJ1-1; D possibly corresponds to TRBD1 (6 bases). The CDR3 sequence is 17 residues long. V was cut by 5 bases and J by 0 bases, with 19 bases left in between. Per germline, CDR1 SGHTA and CDR2 FQGNSA. The DNA of the CDR3 is TGTGCCAGCAGCCCGCGGGGGGGTACAGGGCTGAACACTGAAGCTTTCTTT. Translation gives CASSPRGGTGLNTEAFF. Looking up the rest from reference TRBV7-2 and TRBJ1-1 gives the full variable domain: GAGVSQSPSNKVTEKGKDVELRCDPISGHTALYWYRQSLGQGLEFLIYFQGNSAPDKSGLPSDRFSAERTGGSVSTLTIQRTQQEDSAVYLCASSPRGGTGLNTEAFFGQGTRLTVV.

This rearrangement joins TRBV6-5 to TRBJ2-3, with D tentatively TRBD2 (7 bases). With 6 bases removed from V and 6 bases from J, the gap between germline ends came to 10 bases. Germline-derived CDR1 and CDR2 are MNHEY and SVGAGI. CDR3 length equals 12 residues. The CDR3 loop is CASSTGGDTQYF. The CDR3 DNA reads TGTGCCAGCAGCACGGGGGGCGATACGCAGTATTTT.

V is TRBV7-2 and J is TRBJ2-3; D is perhaps TRBD1 (7 bases). The germline CDR1 and CDR2 sequences are SGHTA and FQGNSA. The CDR3 spans 16 residues. V gave up 4 bases and J gave up 0 bases, with 14 bases separating them. CDR3 nucleotide sequence: TGTGCCAGCAGCTCCCCCCCAGGGGGGAGCACAGATACGCAGTATTTT. It is translated as CASSSPPGGSTDTQYF.

This sequence joins TRBV5-1 and TRBJ1-2; unclear D gene. The CDR3 consists of 13 residues. The ends were cut back, 0 bases at V and 5 bases at J, with 8 bases in the middle. The V gene's germline CDR1 is SGHRS and CDR2 YFSETQ. The CDR3 is CASSLEPRYGYTF. Here the CDR3 DNA reads TGCGCCAGCAGCTTGGAACCTCGGTATGGCTACACCTTC.

This sequence joins TRBV7-2 and TRBJ1-2; 9 bases are a match to TRBD1. The junction had 5 bases not matched to a gene; V was cut back by 5 bases and J by 4 bases. The germline V gene encodes CDR1 SGHTA and CDR2 FQGNSA. The CDR3 is 14 residues long. Written as DNA, the CDR3 is TGTGCCAGCAGCGCAGGACAGGGGTTCTATGGCTACACCTTC. This encodes CASSAGQGFYGYTF. Supplemented by reference TRBV7-2 and TRBJ1-2, the full variable domain reads GAGVSQSPSNKVTEKGKDVELRCDPISGHTALYWYRQSLGQGLEFLIYFQGNSAPDKSGLPSDRFSAERTGGSVSTLTIQRTQQEDSAVYLCASSAGQGFYGYTFGSGTRLTVV.

This clone was picked up a small number of times. The CDR3 reads CASSFEQGGNTIYF. The CDR3 nucleotides read TGTGCCAGCAGCTTCGAGCAGGGTGGAAACACCATATATTTT. This sequence joins TRBV5-4 and TRBJ1-3; possible D gene TRBD1, 5 bases. The CDR3 has 14 amino acids. Germline CDR1 reads SGHNT; CDR2 reads YYREEE (reference sequence). Deletions cut 2 bases from V and 3 bases from J, with 9 bases between.

The rearrangement uses TRBV18 and TRBJ2-7; D might be TRBD2 (6 bases). V was cut by 5 bases and J by 5 bases, with 22 bases left in between. The length of the CDR3 is 16 residues. CDR1 is KGHSH, CDR2 LQKENI, per germline. CDR3 in DNA: TGTGCCAGCTCAGAGGGACTCCAGAGGCATGTGAACGAGCAGTACTTC. It encodes CASSEGLQRHVNEQYF.

This rearrangement joins TRBV5-6 to TRBJ2-7; the match to TRBD1 covers 11 bases. The CDR3 is 15 residues long. Germline V gives CDR1 SGHDT, CDR2 YYEEEE. V was clipped by 4 bases and J by 4 bases; unmatched bases: 7. The DNA for the CDR3 is TGTGCCAGCAGCCCAGGACAGGGGGCAATGTACGAGCAGTACTTC. It encodes CASSPGQGAMYEQYF.

CDR3 amino acids: CASSPGTGKSFTPDTQYF. CDR3 in DNA: TGTGCCAGCAGCCCCGGGACAGGGAAAAGTTTTACTCCAGATACGCAGTATTTT. The rearrangement joins TRBV3-1 (or the pseudogene TRBV3-2) to TRBJ2-3, with 9 positions matching TRBD1. Germline V gene lookup returns CDR1 LGHDT and CDR2 YNNKEL (reference sequence). This CDR3 spans 18 amino acids. V was clipped by 4 bases and J by 4 bases; unmatched bases: 15.

This clone was counted only a few times. This sequence joins TRBV7-2 and TRBJ2-7; 12 nucleotides line up with TRBD2. The CDR3 sequence is 18 residues long. V was pared by 4 bases and J by 5 bases, with 15 bases of the junction left unmatched. Germline V CDR1 and CDR2: SGHTA, FQGNSA. CDR3 amino acids: CASSSHGLAGSYRDEQYF. CDR3 sequence (DNA): TGTGCCAGCAGCTCCCACGGACTAGCGGGGTCTTACCGCGACGAGCAGTACTTC.

The chain joins TRBV6-2 or TRBV6-3 to TRBJ1-4, with 7 bases aligning to TRBD1. CDR3 length: 14 amino acids. The J segment lost 7 bases and the V segment lost 4 bases, leaving 6 bases of the junction unmatched. Germline CDR1 and CDR2: MNHEY and SVGEGT. CDR3 bases: TGTGCCAGCAGTTCCCGACAGGGTAGTGAAAAACTGTTTTTT. Residues: CASSSRQGSEKLFF.

This chain joins TRBV5-1 and TRBJ1-6; D may be TRBD1 (5 bases). CDR1 is SGHRS and CDR2 is YFSETQ in the germline V gene. Trimming pared 3 bases from V and 7 bases from J, leaving 11 bases between. The CDR3 is made up of 14 amino acids. The CDR3: CASSSRVVNSPLHF. In nucleotides, the CDR3 is TGCGCCAGCAGCTCCAGGGTAGTGAATTCACCCCTCCACTTT.

This rearrangement joins TRBV7-8 to TRBJ2-1, with D perhaps matching TRBD2 (5 bases). The CDR3 runs 15 residues. The germline gives CDR1 SGHVS, CDR2 FQNEAQ. V lost 5 bases to trimming and J lost 3 bases, with 14 bases between them. The CDR3 DNA follows: TGTGCCAGCAGCGCCGCCCTAGCTGGCTACAATGAGCAGTTCTTC. It codes for CASSAALAGYNEQFF. The variable domain in full, completed from reference TRBV7-8 and TRBJ2-1, reads GAGVSQSPRYKVAKRGQDVALRCDPISGHVSLFWYQQALGQGPEFLTYFQNEAQLDKSGLPSDRFFAERPEGSVSTLKIQRTQQEDSAVYLCASSAALAGYNEQFFGPGTRLTVL.

V and J are TRBV6-5 and TRBJ1-4; D not certain. Germline loops: CDR1 MNHEY, CDR2 SVGAGI. This CDR3 has 13 residues. V lost 4 bases and J lost 6, with 9 bases in between. The CDR3 spells CASSFSTDEKLFF. CDR3 DNA sequence: TGTGCCAGCAGTTTTAGTACAGATGAAAAACTGTTTTTT.

As regards this clone: A junction boundary mismatches the germline segment, possibly from a read error. V is TRBV10-1 and J is TRBJ1-2; D is uncertain. CDR1 is WNHNN, CDR2 SYGVQD, per germline (reference sequence). The length of the CDR3 is 10 residues. CDR3 sequence reads: CASSDPDEDF. The CDR3 DNA sequence: TGCGCCAGCAGTGACCCCGATGAGGACTTC.

The chain is built from TRBV4-1 and TRBJ2-7; possible D gene TRBD1, 6 bases. Deletions cut 4 bases from V and 2 bases from J, with 12 bases between. The CDR3 consists of 14 residues. Per the germline V gene, CDR1 is MGHRA and CDR2 is YSYEKL. The CDR3 DNA reads as TGCGCCAGCAGCCGGGACACCTCGACCTACGAGCAGTACTTC. Translated: CASSRDTSTYEQYF.

The chain couples TRBV5-5 to TRBJ1-2; D may be TRBD1 (5 bases). The CDR3 length is 15 residues. CDR1 and CDR2 from the germline V gene are SGHKS and YYEKEE (reference sequence). V gave up 4 bases and J gave up 7 bases, with 20 bases separating them. CDR3 residues: CASSPEYRIVPGYTF. The CDR3 DNA reads TGTGCCAGCAGCCCTGAATACAGGATTGTACCTGGCTACACCTTC.

The chain employs TRBV18 and TRBJ2-5; maybe TRBD1 (6 bases). Between the trimmed V and J ends, which lost 2 bases and 4 bases, there was a span of 8 bases. The germline CDR1 and CDR2 sequences are KGHSH and LQKENI. This CDR3 is 13 amino acids long. CDR3 sequence: CASSPAGAETQYF. In DNA, the CDR3 is TGTGCCAGCTCACCAGCAGGGGCAGAGACCCAGTACTTC.

The chain is built from TRBV6-5 and TRBJ2-7, with D tentatively TRBD1 (6 bases). Trimming removed 7 bases from V and 2 bases from J, with 15 bases in between. Germline V lookup: CDR1 MNHEY, CDR2 SVGAGI. This CDR3 comprises 14 residues. CDR3: CASTPRGTTYEQYF. The CDR3 coding sequence is TGTGCCAGCACCCCCAGAGGGACAACCTACGAGCAGTACTTC.

The CDR3 here is CASSLVVVARGPQETQYF. The CDR3 DNA reads TGCGCCAGCAGCTTGGTCGTCGTCGCCAGGGGGCCACAAGAGACCCAGTACTTC. The rearrangement uses TRBV5-1 and TRBJ2-5; the match to TRBD1 covers 8 bases. CDR1 is SGHRS and CDR2 is YFSETQ in the germline V gene. The V gene end was trimmed by 0 bases and the J gene end by 2 bases; junction bases not matched to a gene: 12. The CDR3 consists of 18 residues.